Listed here are 26 T cell receptor beta chains from one sample, sequenced in a study of cytomegalovirus exposure and HLA in healthy donors (dated by TCRdb to 2016 to 2017). Library generation was performed with the immunoSEQ multiplex PCR assay. For the multiplex PCR, a mixture combining 60 forward primers for TCR Vbeta segments and 13 reverse primers for TCR Jbeta segments was used. TCRdb retrieved this table from immuneACCESS and kept in-frame rearrangements only. Not all clones are present; in checked studies, unresolved V genes account for under half, and no reason is known for the remainder. The sample table lists approximately 140,000 clones, approximately 67% of them with a count of one. The ten largest account for 6.5% of the sample. Sequencing input: PBMCs. Receptors originate from a woman aged 55-70 years in good health and CMV-seronegative.

This clone was picked up one time. The rearrangement links TRBV6-1 to TRBJ2-2; a weak D match, TRBD2 (5 bases). V was cut by 4 bases and J by 1 base, with 10 bases left in between. This CDR3 is built from 15 residues. Germline assignment: CDR1 MNHNS and CDR2 SASEGT. DNA for the CDR3: TGTGCCAGCAGTGGACCCCGGGGGAACACCGGGGAGCTGTTTTTT. Protein sequence: CASSGPRGNTGELFF.

The rearrangement joins TRBV7-9 to TRBJ2-7, with 7 bases identical to TRBD1. Germline V gene data show CDR1 as SEHNR and CDR2 as FQNEAQ (reference sequence). The junction had 5 bases not matched to a gene; V was cut back by 4 bases and J by 2 bases. This CDR3 contains 14 residues. CDR3 nucleotides: TGTGCCAGCAGCTCAGGGGACAGAACCTACGAGCAGTACTTC. Its translation: CASSSGDRTYEQYF.

The V call is TRBV18, the J call TRBJ2-3; the match to TRBD2 covers 8 bases. The germline CDR1 and CDR2 sequences are KGHSH and LQKENI. V was pared by 3 bases and J by 4 bases, with 12 bases of the junction left unmatched. The CDR3 contains 17 residues. The CDR3 bases are TGTGCCAGCTCACCCCTCCCCTCAGCGGGGGCACCAGATACGCAGTATTTT. This codes for CASSPLPSAGAPDTQYF.

The chain links TRBV5-4 to TRBJ1-3, with TRBD1 identical over 8 bases. The germline gives CDR1 SGHNT, CDR2 YYREEE (reference sequence). This CDR3 is 15 amino acids long. The ends lost 0 bases at V and 6 bases at J; junction bases unmatched: 5. As DNA, the CDR3 is TGTGCCAGCAGCTTGGGGCAGGGGGCTCAAAACACCATATATTTT. It yields the protein CASSLGQGAQNTIYF.

The CDR3, as DNA: TGTGCCAGCAGCTTATCGTTCGCGGGGCAAGAGACCCAGTACTTC. As protein: CASSLSFAGQETQYF. The chain carries TRBV7-2 and TRBJ2-5, with a possible D match to TRBD2 (6 bases). Germline lookup yields CDR1 SGHTA and CDR2 FQGNSA. The V and J ends lost 2 bases and 2 bases respectively, with 12 bases between them. This CDR3 is 15 amino acids long.

This rearrangement joins TRBV19 to TRBJ1-5; D not resolved. The V end was cut by 5 bases, the J end by 4 bases, with 9 bases between. Germline lookup yields CDR1 LNHDA and CDR2 SQIVND (reference sequence). There are 13 residues in the CDR3. As DNA, the CDR3 is TGTGCCAGTAGTGGCCAGAATAATCAGCCCCAGCATTTT. Translation: CASSGQNNQPQHF. Full variable domain (missing parts from reference TRBV19 and TRBJ1-5): DGGITQSPKYLFRKEGQNVTLSCEQNLNHDAMYWYRQDPGQGLRLIYYSQIVNDFQKGDIAEGYSVSREKKESFPLTVTSAQKNPTAFYLCASSGQNNQPQHFGDGTRLSIL.

The gene calls are TRBV7-2 and TRBJ2-3, with D perhaps TRBD2 (6 bases). The V gene lost 4 bases and the J gene lost 5 bases, with 7 bases spanning the gap. This CDR3 spans 12 amino acids. Germline CDR1 is SGHTA and CDR2 is FQGNSA. The CDR3 sequence: CASSWGLDTQYF. CDR3 in DNA: TGTGCCAGCAGCTGGGGACTAGATACGCAGTATTTT.

DNA for the CDR3: TGTGCCAGCAGCGGAGCAGACAGGGCCAAATATGGCTACACCTTC. Encoded protein: CASSGADRAKYGYTF. This chain connects TRBV9 to TRBJ1-2; 7 bases are shared with TRBD1. This CDR3 region has 15 residues. With V trimmed by 3 bases and J by 5 bases, 10 bases remained unmatched. The germline CDR1 and CDR2 sequences are SGDLS and YYNGEE. Complete variable domain (other parts from reference TRBV9 and TRBJ1-2): DSGVTQTPKHLITATGQRVTLRCSPRSGDLSVYWYQQSLDQGLQFLIQYYNGEERAKGNILERFSAQQFPDLHSELNLSSLELGDSALYFCASSGADRAKYGYTFGSGTRLTVV.

The chain links TRBV5-4 to TRBJ2-3; 11 nucleotides align to TRBD1. The length of the CDR3 is 15 residues. V trimming: 5 bases; J trimming: 4 bases; junction bases outside the gene matches: 6. Germline lookup yields CDR1 SGHNT and CDR2 YYREEE (reference sequence). The DNA of the CDR3 is TGTGCCAGCAGTTCTCGGACAGGGGGCGCAGATACGCAGTATTTT. Protein sequence: CASSSRTGGADTQYF.

This chain joins TRBV5-6 and TRBJ2-7; 11 bases agree with TRBD2. Germline CDR1 reads SGHDT; CDR2 reads YYEEEE. V shed 4 bases, J shed 4 bases, and the junction held 7 bases outside the gene matches. This CDR3 is 15 amino acids long. Written as DNA, the CDR3 is TGTGCCAGCAGCCCCAGTAGCGGGGGGGCTTACGAGCAGTACTTC. Translation gives CASSPSSGGAYEQYF.

This sequence joins TRBV7-3 and TRBJ1-5; possibly TRBD1 for D (6 bases). The CDR3 consists of 14 residues. Germline V gene data show CDR1 as SGHTA and CDR2 as FQGTGA. V lost 1 base and J lost 6, with 10 bases in between. The CDR3 here is CASSLIGGGQPQHF. The CDR3 DNA reads as TGTGCCAGCAGCTTAATTGGGGGCGGTCAGCCCCAGCATTTT.

This clone has just one count. Its ends do not fully match the called genes, so a read error is possible. The chain combines TRBV7-9 with TRBJ1-1, with a possible D match to TRBD1 (6 bases). The CDR3 length is 15 residues. The germline V gene encodes CDR1 SEHNR and CDR2 FQNEAQ (reference sequence). The CDR3 spells CSSSLQGIMNTEAFF. CDR3 nucleotide sequence: TGTTCCAGCAGCTTACAGGGAATCATGAACACTGAAGCTTTCTTT.

The genes are TRBV5-1 and TRBJ1-4, with D possibly being TRBD1 (6 bases). Germline V gene lookup returns CDR1 SGHRS and CDR2 YFSETQ. The CDR3 is made up of 15 amino acids. Trimming removed 0 bases at V and 5 bases at J, with 11 bases between. The CDR3: CASSLAAGANEKLFF. The CDR3 DNA reads TGCGCCAGCAGCTTGGCCGCAGGGGCGAATGAAAAACTGTTTTTT. Based on the CDR3 plus reference TRBV5-1 and TRBJ1-4, the full variable domain is KAGVTQTPRYLIKTRGQQVTLSCSPISGHRSVSWYQQTPGQGLQFLFEYFSETQRNKGNFPGRFSGRQFSNSRSEMNVSTLELGDSALYLCASSLAAGANEKLFFGSGTQLSVL.

The chain links TRBV11-2 to TRBJ1-2, with 7 bases identical to TRBD1. J gave up 4 bases and V 5 bases, and 10 bases lay outside the gene matches. The CDR3 spans 15 residues. CDR1 is SGHAT, CDR2 FQNNGV, per germline. The DNA for the CDR3 is TGTGCCAGCAGCAAGATGGGACAGTCTTCCTATGGCTACACCTTC. Its translation is CASSKMGQSSYGYTF.

This sequence joins TRBV9 and TRBJ2-3, with D tentatively TRBD2 (7 bases). The CDR3 consists of 16 residues. Germline V CDR1 and CDR2: SGDLS, YYNGEE. The V end lost 0 bases, the J end lost 0 bases, and 11 bases lay between the germline ends. The DNA of the CDR3 is TGTGCCAGCAGCGTAGCCGGGGGGCATAGCACAGATACGCAGTATTTT. Protein: CASSVAGGHSTDTQYF.

The genes are TRBV5-1 and TRBJ1-5; D is uncertain. Germline assignment: CDR1 SGHRS and CDR2 YFSETQ. This CDR3 is built from 15 residues. V gave up 0 bases and J gave up 0 bases, with 7 bases separating them. The CDR3 protein is CASSLDLSSNQPQHF. CDR3 sequence (DNA): TGCGCCAGCAGCTTGGATCTATCTAGCAATCAGCCCCAGCATTTT.

The chain couples TRBV6-1 to TRBJ2-1; no clear D gene. Deletions cut 4 bases from V and 3 bases from J, with 7 bases between. The length of the CDR3 is 13 residues. CDR1 MNHNS and CDR2 SASEGT come from the germline V gene. CDR3 amino acids: CASSGVLYNEQFF. In DNA, the CDR3 is TGTGCCAGCAGTGGCGTCCTCTACAATGAGCAGTTCTTC.

The rearrangement joins TRBV6-6 to TRBJ2-7; D call uncertain. V was trimmed by 2 bases and J by 0 bases, leaving 8 bases between them. Germline lookup yields CDR1 MNHNY and CDR2 SVGAGI (reference sequence). The CDR3 contains 14 residues. The CDR3 protein is CASSYLASSYEQYF. The CDR3 DNA reads as TGTGCCAGCAGTTACCTGGCTAGCTCCTACGAGCAGTACTTC.

The rearrangement uses TRBV18 and TRBJ2-3; D may be TRBD1 (5 bases). Germline CDR1 and CDR2: KGHSH and LQKENI. V lost 1 base to trimming and J lost 2 bases, with 10 bases between them. The CDR3 runs to 15 residues. The CDR3 loop is CASSPRRTITDTQYF. The DNA of the CDR3 is TGTGCCAGCTCACCACGTAGGACAATCACAGATACGCAGTATTTT.

The chain recombines TRBV5-1 with TRBJ2-3, with D perhaps matching TRBD1 (5 bases). The CDR3 length is 15 residues. Germline lookup yields CDR1 SGHRS and CDR2 YFSETQ. Trimming removed 0 bases at V and 1 base at J, with 9 bases between. CDR3 nucleotide sequence: TGCGCCAGCAGCTTGGTAGGGGTGGGCACAGATACGCAGTATTTT. Residues: CASSLVGVGTDTQYF.

The chain links TRBV7-6 to TRBJ2-2; D is unclear. Per the germline V gene, CDR1 is SGHVS and CDR2 is FNYEAQ. V dropped 5 bases and J dropped 5 bases, with 3 bases sitting between them. This CDR3 has 11 amino acids. CDR3: CASSTTGELFF. In DNA, the CDR3 is TGTGCCAGCAGCACTACCGGGGAGCTGTTTTTT.

This clone was seen only a few times. Here the CDR3 reads CASSRDSGGVSYEQYF. For the CDR3, the DNA is TGTGCCAGCAGCAGAGATAGCGGGGGGGTCTCCTACGAGCAGTACTTC. The chain employs TRBV7-2 and TRBJ2-7; 11 bases line up with TRBD2. V was clipped by 5 bases and J by 0 bases; unmatched bases: 6. The CDR3 sequence is 16 residues long. Germline-derived CDR1 and CDR2 are SGHTA and FQGNSA.

This chain uses TRBV19 with TRBJ1-1; D remains unclear. Germline CDR1 and CDR2: LNHDA and SQIVND (reference sequence). The CDR3 contains 14 residues. V lost 7 bases, J lost 0 bases, and 12 bases lay in between. CDR3 region: CASKVSGMNTEAFF. The CDR3, as DNA: TGTGCCAGTAAGGTCTCCGGGATGAACACTGAAGCTTTCTTT.

The chain links TRBV6-1 to TRBJ2-7; a weak D match, TRBD1 (6 bases). V lost 8 bases to trimming and J lost 7 bases, with 21 bases between them. The CDR3 sequence is 14 residues long. The germline gives CDR1 MNHNS, CDR2 SASEGT. DNA of the CDR3: TGTGCCAGCCGGACAGAATTACTTACGGGGGAGCAGTACTTC. It yields the protein CASRTELLTGEQYF.

The chain employs TRBV18 and TRBJ2-1; TRBD2 matches at 7 bases. V shed 1 base, J shed 2 bases, and the junction held 8 bases outside the gene matches. CDR1 and CDR2 (germline): KGHSH, LQKENI. The CDR3 loop spans 17 amino acids. CDR3 sequence: CASSPRRLARTYNEQFF. CDR3 sequence (DNA): TGTGCCAGCTCACCACGGCGACTAGCAAGGACCTACAATGAGCAGTTCTTC.

The sample holds a few counts of this clone. The rearrangement joins TRBV7-3 to TRBJ2-3; 13 bases are a match to TRBD2. Trimming cost V 0 bases and J 4 bases; bases outside gene matches: 7. Germline values: CDR1 SGHTA, CDR2 FQGTGA. The CDR3 sequence is 18 residues long. This CDR3 reads CASSLTGRLAGGADTQYF. CDR3 coding DNA: TGTGCCAGCAGCTTAACGGGAAGACTAGCGGGAGGAGCAGATACGCAGTATTTT.